Listed below are T cell receptor beta chains from one sample, sequenced in a study of shared clonotypes between healthy human individuals. Sequenced by immunoSEQ multiplex PCR; TCRdb stores in-frame clones only, minus some. The table shows some 2 million clones, with 90% to 95% occurring only once. What was sequenced was naive CD4+ T cells sorted from blood. Receptors originate from a man aged 18 to 30 in good health. Each CDR3 is given with its conserved first and last residue. A D gene is named only where the DNA matches it firmly. Only some rows state a clone size, as once, few, many or a class for expanded clones.

DNA | CDR3 | D | J | size | V
TGCGCCAGCAGAAGCACAGGGACTAGCACAGATACGCAGTATTTT | CASRSTGTSTDTQYF | . | TRBJ2-3 | . | TRBV5-1
TGCGCCAGCAGGGGGAGGGAGACCCAGTACTTC | CASRGRETQYF | . | TRBJ2-5 | . | TRBV5-1
TGTGCCAGCAGCCCCACTATGGGTTCACCCCTCCACTTT | CASSPTMGSPLHF | . | TRBJ1-6 | once | TRBV7-9
TGTGCCAGCAGCTTAGGTCGAGACGGGGAGCTGTTTTTT | CASSLGRDGELFF | . | TRBJ2-2 | . | TRBV7-8
TGCGCCAGCAGCCAAGCCTTGTCACAGCTGTCCTATAATTCACCCCTCCACTTT | CASSQALSQLSYNSPLHF | . | TRBJ1-6 | . | TRBV4-1
TGTGCCAGCAGTTTTACAGGATTGAGCTCCTATAATTCACCCCTCCACTTT | CASSFTGLSSYNSPLHF | . | TRBJ1-6 | . | TRBV28
TGTGCCAGCAGCCTAGAACAGGGTTCCTATGGCTACACCTTC | CASSLEQGSYGYTF | . | TRBJ1-2 | . | TRBV27
TGTGCCTGGAGTGTACGGGCAGCGGGGGGGCTGAGTGAGCAGTTCTTC | CAWSVRAAGGLSEQFF | TRBD2 | TRBJ2-1 | . | TRBV30
TGCGCCAGCAGCCCCCGGGGGGCTAGCGGGAGGGCCTACAATGAGCAGTTCTTC | CASSPRGASGRAYNEQFF | TRBD2 | TRBJ2-1 | . | TRBV5-1
TGTGCCAGCACCCGAGCAATAGCAGATACGCAGTATTTT | CASTRAIADTQYF | . | TRBJ2-3 | . | TRBV6-1
TGTGCCAGCAGTTCGCAGGGCTATGGCTACACCTTC | CASSSQGYGYTF | . | TRBJ1-2 | . | TRBV6-5
TGTGCCAGCAGCCCCCCACGGTCTAACTATGGCTACACCTTC | CASSPPRSNYGYTF | . | TRBJ1-2 | . | TRBV28
TGTGCCTGGAGTATTGCAGTTAGCACAGATACGCAGTATTTT | CAWSIAVSTDTQYF | . | TRBJ2-3 | many | TRBV30
TGTGCCAGCAGCTCGGCCGGGACTAGTGTTCTCGATGAGCAGTTCTTC | CASSSAGTSVLDEQFF | TRBD2 | TRBJ2-1 | . | TRBV7-9
TGTGCCAGCAGTGGCGCACGGAACACTGAAGCTTTCTTT | CASSGARNTEAFF | . | TRBJ1-1 | . | TRBV6-1
TGTGCCATCAGTGAGTCGATGAGGGATGGCTACACCTTC | CAISESMRDGYTF | . | TRBJ1-2 | once | TRBV10-3
TGCGCCAGCAGCTTGATGGAGGCCTCCTACGAGCAGTACTTC | CASSLMEASYEQYF | . | TRBJ2-7 | . | TRBV5-1
TGTGCCTGGAGTGTACGACGGTCTGAAGGCGAGCAGTACTTC | CAWSVRRSEGEQYF | . | TRBJ2-7 | . | TRBV30
TGTGCCAGTAGTAAGGGACTAGCGGGAGGTATTGACAGCACAGATACGCAGTATTTT | CASSKGLAGGIDSTDTQYF | TRBD2 | TRBJ2-3 | . | TRBV19
TGTGCCAGCAGCTCCCGTCGCGGGAGGGGGCAGTCCTACAATGAGCAGTTCTTC | CASSSRRGRGQSYNEQFF | TRBD2 | TRBJ2-1 | . | TRBV5-8
TGTGCCAGCAGCTTAGGCCCAGGGGCCGAAGCTTTCTTT | CASSLGPGAEAFF | . | TRBJ1-1 | . | TRBV7-2
TGTGCCAGCAGCACCAGCCAGTCTGGAAACACCATATATTTT | CASSTSQSGNTIYF | . | TRBJ1-3 | . | TRBV7-8
TGTGCCAGCAGGGAGTATGGCGCAGGGCAGTATGGCTACACCTTC | CASREYGAGQYGYTF | . | TRBJ1-2 | . | TRBV28
TGTGCCGGGAGGGGTCAGGGCCAGAACAATGAGCAGTTCTTC | CAGRGQGQNNEQFF | TRBD2 | TRBJ2-1 | . | TRBV30
TGCAGCGTTGCAGGGACTAGCGCCAGGAGCTCCTACAATGAGCAGTTCTTC | CSVAGTSARSSYNEQFF | TRBD2 | TRBJ2-1 | . | TRBV29-1